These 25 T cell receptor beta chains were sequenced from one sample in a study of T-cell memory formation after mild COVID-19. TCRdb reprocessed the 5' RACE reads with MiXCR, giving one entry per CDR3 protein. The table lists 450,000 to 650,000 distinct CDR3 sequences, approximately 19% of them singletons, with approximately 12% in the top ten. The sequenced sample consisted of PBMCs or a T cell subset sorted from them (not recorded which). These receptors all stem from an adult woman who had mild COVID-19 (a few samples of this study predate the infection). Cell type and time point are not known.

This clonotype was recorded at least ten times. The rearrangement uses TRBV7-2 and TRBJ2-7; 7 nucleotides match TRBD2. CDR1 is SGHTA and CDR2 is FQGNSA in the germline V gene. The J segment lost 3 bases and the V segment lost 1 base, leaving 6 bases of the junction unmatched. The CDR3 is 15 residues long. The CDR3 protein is CASSLDRTSLYEQYF. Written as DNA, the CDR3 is TGTGCCAGCAGCTTAGATAGGACTAGTCTCTACGAGCAGTACTTC.

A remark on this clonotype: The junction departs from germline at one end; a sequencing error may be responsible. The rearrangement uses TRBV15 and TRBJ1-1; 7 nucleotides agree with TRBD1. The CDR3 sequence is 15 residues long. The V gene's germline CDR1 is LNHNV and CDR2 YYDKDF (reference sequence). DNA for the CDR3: TGTGCCACAAGCAGGCTACAGGGGTTAGCTACTGAAGCTTTCTTT. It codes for CATSRLQGLATEAFF.

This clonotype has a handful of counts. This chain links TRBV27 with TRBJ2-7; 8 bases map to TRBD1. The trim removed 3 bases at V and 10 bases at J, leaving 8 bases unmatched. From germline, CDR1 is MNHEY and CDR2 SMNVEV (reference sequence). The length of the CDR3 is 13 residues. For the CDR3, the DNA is TGTGCCAGCAGTTTTACCCGAGGACAGGGCCAGTACTTC. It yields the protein CASSFTRGQGQYF.

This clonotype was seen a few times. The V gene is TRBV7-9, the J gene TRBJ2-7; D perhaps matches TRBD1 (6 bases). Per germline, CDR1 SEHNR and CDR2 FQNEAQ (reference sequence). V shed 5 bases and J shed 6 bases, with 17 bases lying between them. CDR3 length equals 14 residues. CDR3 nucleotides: TGTGCCAGCAGCCAACCTACAGGGCTAGGCGAGCAGTACTTC. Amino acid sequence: CASSQPTGLGEQYF.

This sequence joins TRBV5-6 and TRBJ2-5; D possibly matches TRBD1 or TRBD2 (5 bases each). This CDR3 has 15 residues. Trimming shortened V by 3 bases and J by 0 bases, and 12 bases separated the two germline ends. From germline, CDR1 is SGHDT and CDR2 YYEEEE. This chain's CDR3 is CASSSSQGYQETQYF. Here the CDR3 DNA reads TGTGCCAGCAGCTCTAGCCAGGGATACCAAGAGACCCAGTACTTC.

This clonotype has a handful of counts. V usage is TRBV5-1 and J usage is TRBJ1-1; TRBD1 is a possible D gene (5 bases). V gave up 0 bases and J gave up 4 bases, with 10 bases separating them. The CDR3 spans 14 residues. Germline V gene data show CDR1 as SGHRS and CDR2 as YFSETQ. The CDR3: CASSLVDSLTEAFF. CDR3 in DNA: TGCGCCAGCAGCTTGGTCGACAGCCTCACTGAAGCTTTCTTT. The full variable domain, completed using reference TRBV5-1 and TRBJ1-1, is KAGVTQTPRYLIKTRGQQVTLSCSPISGHRSVSWYQQTPGQGLQFLFEYFSETQRNKGNFPGRFSGRQFSNSRSEMNVSTLELGDSALYLCASSLVDSLTEAFFGQGTRLTVV.

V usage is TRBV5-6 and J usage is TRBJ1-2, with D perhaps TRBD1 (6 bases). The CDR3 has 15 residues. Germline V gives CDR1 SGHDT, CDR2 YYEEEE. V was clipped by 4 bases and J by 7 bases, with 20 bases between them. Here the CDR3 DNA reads TGTGCCAGCAGCCCGGAAGGTGGGGGCGCTAGTGGCTACACCTTC. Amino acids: CASSPEGGGASGYTF.

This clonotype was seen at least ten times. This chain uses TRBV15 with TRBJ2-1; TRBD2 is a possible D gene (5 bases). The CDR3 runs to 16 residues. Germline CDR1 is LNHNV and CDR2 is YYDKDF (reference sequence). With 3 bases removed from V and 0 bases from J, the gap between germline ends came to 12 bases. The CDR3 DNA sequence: TGTGCCACCAGCAGTCACGGAGGAGGCTCCTACAATGAGCAGTTCTTC. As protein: CATSSHGGGSYNEQFF.

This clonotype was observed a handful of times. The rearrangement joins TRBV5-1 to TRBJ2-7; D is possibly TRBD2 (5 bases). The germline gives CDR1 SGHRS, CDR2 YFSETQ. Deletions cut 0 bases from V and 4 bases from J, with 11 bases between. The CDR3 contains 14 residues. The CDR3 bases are TGCGCCAGCAGCTTGGCGGGGAAGTCATACGAGCAGTACTTC. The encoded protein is CASSLAGKSYEQYF.

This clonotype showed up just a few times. CDR3 region: CASSLTTGTARLGDSYEQYF. CDR3 nucleotide sequence: TGTGCCAGCAGCTTAACGACCGGGACAGCCCGTTTAGGAGATTCCTACGAGCAGTACTTC. This chain uses TRBV7-8 with TRBJ2-7; the match to TRBD1 covers 7 bases. The CDR3 spans 20 residues. V shed 2 bases and J 1 base; nucleotides not matched to a gene: 20. The germline gives CDR1 SGHVS, CDR2 FQNEAQ. The whole variable domain, remainder taken from reference TRBV7-8 and TRBJ2-7, is GAGVSQSPRYKVAKRGQDVALRCDPISGHVSLFWYQQALGQGPEFLTYFQNEAQLDKSGLPSDRFFAERPEGSVSTLKIQRTQQEDSAVYLCASSLTTGTARLGDSYEQYFGPGTRLTVT.

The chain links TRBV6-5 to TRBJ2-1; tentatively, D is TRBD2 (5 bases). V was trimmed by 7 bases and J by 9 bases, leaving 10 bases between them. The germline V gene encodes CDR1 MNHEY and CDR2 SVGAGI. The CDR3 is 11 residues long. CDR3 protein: CASTAGVEQFF. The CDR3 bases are TGTGCCAGCACCGCCGGGGTTGAGCAGTTCTTC.

The CDR3 sequence: CSAVAVGANVLTF. DNA for the CDR3: TGCAGCGCGGTGGCCGTTGGGGCCAACGTCCTGACTTTC. V and J are TRBV29-1 and TRBJ2-6; no firm D call. This CDR3 contains 13 residues. V was clipped by 7 bases and J by 3 bases, with 10 bases between them. CDR1 and CDR2 (germline): SQVTM, ANQGSEA. The whole variable domain, filled in from reference TRBV29-1 and TRBJ2-6, reads SAVISQKPSRDICQRGTSLTIQCQVDSQVTMMFWYRQQPGQSLTLIATANQGSEATYESGFVIDKFPISRPNLTFSTLTVSNMSPEDSSIYLCSAVAVGANVLTFGAGSRLTVL.

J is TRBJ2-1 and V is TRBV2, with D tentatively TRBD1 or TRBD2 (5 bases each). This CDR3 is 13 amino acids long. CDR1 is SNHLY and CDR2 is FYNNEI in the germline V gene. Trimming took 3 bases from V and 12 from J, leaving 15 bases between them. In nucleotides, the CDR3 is TGTGCCAGCAGTGAGGGGCGGGCCCTGGGGCAGTTCTTC. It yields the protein CASSEGRALGQFF.

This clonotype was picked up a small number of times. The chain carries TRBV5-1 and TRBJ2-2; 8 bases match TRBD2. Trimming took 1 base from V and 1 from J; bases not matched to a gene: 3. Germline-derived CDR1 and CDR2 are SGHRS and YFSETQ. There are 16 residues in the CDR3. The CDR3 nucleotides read TGCGCCAGCAGCTTGACGGGGGGGATGAACACCGGGGAGCTGTTTTTT. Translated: CASSLTGGMNTGELFF.

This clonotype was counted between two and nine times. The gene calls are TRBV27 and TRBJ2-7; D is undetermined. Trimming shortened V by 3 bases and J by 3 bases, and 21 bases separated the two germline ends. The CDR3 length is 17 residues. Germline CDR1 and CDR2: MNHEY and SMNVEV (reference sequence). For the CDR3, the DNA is TGTGCCAGCAGTTTTCTTTGGACCGAAGACGGTCGCTACGAGCAGTACTTC. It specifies CASSFLWTEDGRYEQYF.

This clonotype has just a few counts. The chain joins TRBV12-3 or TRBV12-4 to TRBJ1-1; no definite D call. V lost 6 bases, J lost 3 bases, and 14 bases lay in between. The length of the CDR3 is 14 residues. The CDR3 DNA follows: TGTGCCAGCAGCATAACGGGGAGAGACACTGAAGCTTTCTTT. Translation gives CASSITGRDTEAFF.

CDR3 coding DNA: TGTGCCAGCAGTCCTCACCTTCTAGCGGGACCCTCTGGGGCCAACGTCCTGACTTTC. Protein: CASSPHLLAGPSGANVLTF. V usage is TRBV6-2 or TRBV6-3 and J usage is TRBJ2-6, with 9 bases lining up with TRBD2. The CDR3 has 19 amino acids. Germline lookup yields CDR1 MNHEY and CDR2 SVGEGT. V shed 5 bases, J shed 0 bases, and the junction held 11 bases outside the gene matches.

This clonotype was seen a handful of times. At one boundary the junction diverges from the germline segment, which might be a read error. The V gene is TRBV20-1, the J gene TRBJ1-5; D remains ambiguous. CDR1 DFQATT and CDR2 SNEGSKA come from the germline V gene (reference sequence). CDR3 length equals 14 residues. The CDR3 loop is CSGREDWGNQPQHF. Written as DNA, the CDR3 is TGCAGTGGTAGAGAGGATTGGGGCAATCAGCCCCAGCATTTT.

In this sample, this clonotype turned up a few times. This CDR3 reads CSARGYPTGASSYEQYF. The CDR3 DNA is TGCAGTGCTAGAGGTTATCCGACAGGGGCAAGCTCCTACGAGCAGTACTTC. This chain links TRBV20-1 with TRBJ2-7, with 8 bases identical to TRBD1. This CDR3 is 17 amino acids long. With V trimmed by 1 base and J by 0 bases, 11 bases remained unmatched. The germline CDR1 and CDR2 sequences are DFQATT and SNEGSKA (reference sequence).

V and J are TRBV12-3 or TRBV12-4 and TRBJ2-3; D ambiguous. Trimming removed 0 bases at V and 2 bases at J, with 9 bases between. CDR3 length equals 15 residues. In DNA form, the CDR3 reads TGTGCCAGCAGTTTAGCTGTGGGCCTCACAGATACGCAGTATTTT. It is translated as CASSLAVGLTDTQYF.

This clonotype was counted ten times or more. CDR3 bases: TGTGCCAGCAGCCGGGACTACAACAATGAGCAGTTCTTC. This sequence encodes CASSRDYNNEQFF. The chain links TRBV5-4 to TRBJ2-1, with 7 bases identical to TRBD2. The V gene end was trimmed by 4 bases and the J gene end by 5 bases; junction bases not matched to a gene: 3. The CDR3 has 13 residues. Germline loops: CDR1 SGHNT, CDR2 YYREEE (reference sequence).

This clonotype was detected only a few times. The CDR3 bases are TGTGCCAGCAGCTCTGGGGGAGGGGGCGAGCAGCCCCAGCATTTT. Residues: CASSSGGGGEQPQHF. The V gene is TRBV7-9, the J gene TRBJ1-5; TRBD1 aligns across 7 bases. The CDR3 runs to 15 residues. CDR1 is SEHNR and CDR2 is FQNEAQ in the germline V gene (reference sequence). With 4 bases clipped from V and 7 bases from J, the junction kept 10 bases outside the gene matches.

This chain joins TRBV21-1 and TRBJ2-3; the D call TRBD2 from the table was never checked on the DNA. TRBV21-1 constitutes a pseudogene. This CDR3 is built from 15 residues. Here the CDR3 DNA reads TGTGCCAGCACCACCTCAAAGCGGAGCACAGATACGCAGTATTTT. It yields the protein CASTTSKRSTDTQYF.

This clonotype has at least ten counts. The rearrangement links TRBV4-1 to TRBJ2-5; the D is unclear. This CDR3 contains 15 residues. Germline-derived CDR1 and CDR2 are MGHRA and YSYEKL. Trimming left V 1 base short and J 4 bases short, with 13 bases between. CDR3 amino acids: CASSQGLEPGETQYF. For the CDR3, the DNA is TGCGCCAGCAGCCAAGGGCTAGAACCTGGAGAGACCCAGTACTTC.

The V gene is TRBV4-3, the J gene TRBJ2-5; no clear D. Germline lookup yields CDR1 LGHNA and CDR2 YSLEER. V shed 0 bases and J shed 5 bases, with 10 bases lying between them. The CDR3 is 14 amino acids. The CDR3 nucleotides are TGCGCCAGCAGCCAAGATTGGCTAGACGAGACCCAGTACTTC. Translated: CASSQDWLDETQYF.